The source of this T cell receptor beta chain is a study of T cell responses to AZD1222 COVID-19 vaccine. The germline V and J ends were trimmed by 4 bases and 6 bases, with 19 bases remaining between them. The germline CDR1 and CDR2 sequences are SEHNR and FQNEAQ (reference sequence). The CDR3 spans 15 residues. Libraries were prepared by immunoSEQ multiplex PCR; TCRdb keeps only in-frame clonotypes and omits some of them. The sample records around 170,000 clones, around 88% being singletons. Points from the study as a whole: Vaccination with two AZD1222 doses was followed by a rise in Spike-specific TCR breadth and depth. Repertoire sampling occurred only after the peak T cell response. Regions left unmutated in variants are reportedly the target of nearly half of spike-specific TCRs. Most donors were white British, females outnumbered males, and clonal diversity was possibly underestimated.

Worth noting for this clone: The antigen is undetermined.

V and J are TRBV7-9 and TRBJ2-7, with D perhaps matching TRBD2 (5 bases). The sequencing here drew on peripheral blood, taken 28 days after the second AZD1222 dose. The clonotype was recovered from an adult who received the AZD1222 COVID-19 vaccine. The CDR3 DNA follows: TGTGCCAGCAGCTCCGTTGTTGGGAGTGGGAGCGAGCAGTACTTC. It encodes CASSSVVGSGSEQYF.